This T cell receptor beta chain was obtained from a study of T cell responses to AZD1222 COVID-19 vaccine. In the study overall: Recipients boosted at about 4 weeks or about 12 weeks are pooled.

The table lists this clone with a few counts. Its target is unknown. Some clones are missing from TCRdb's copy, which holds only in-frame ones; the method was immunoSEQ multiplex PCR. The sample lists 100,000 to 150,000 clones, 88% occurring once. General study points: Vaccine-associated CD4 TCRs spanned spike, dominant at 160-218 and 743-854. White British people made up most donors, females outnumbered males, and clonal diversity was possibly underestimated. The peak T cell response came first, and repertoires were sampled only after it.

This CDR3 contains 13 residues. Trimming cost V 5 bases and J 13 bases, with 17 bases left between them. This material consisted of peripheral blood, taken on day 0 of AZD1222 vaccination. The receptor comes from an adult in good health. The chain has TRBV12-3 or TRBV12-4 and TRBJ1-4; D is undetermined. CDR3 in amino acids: CASSEGTPTALFF. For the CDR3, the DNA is TGTGCCAGCAGTGAGGGTACGCCTACGGCACTGTTTTTT.